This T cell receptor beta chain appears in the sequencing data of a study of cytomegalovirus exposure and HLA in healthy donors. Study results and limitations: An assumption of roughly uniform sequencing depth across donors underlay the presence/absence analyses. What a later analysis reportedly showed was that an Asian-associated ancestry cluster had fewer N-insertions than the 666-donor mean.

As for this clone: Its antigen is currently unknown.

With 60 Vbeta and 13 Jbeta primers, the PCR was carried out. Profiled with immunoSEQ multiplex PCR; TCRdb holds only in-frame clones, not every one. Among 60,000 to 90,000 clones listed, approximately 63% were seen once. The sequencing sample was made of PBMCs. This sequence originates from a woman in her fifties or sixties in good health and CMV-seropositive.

CDR3 nucleotides: TGTGCCAGCAGCTTAACAATTTCCTACAATGAGCAGTTCTTC. The encoded protein is CASSLTISYNEQFF. The rearrangement uses TRBV7-2 and TRBJ2-1, with unresolved D. The germline CDR1 and CDR2 sequences are SGHTA and FQGNSA. V was clipped by 2 bases and J by 1 base, with 6 bases between them. This CDR3 has 14 amino acids.